Here is one T cell receptor (beta chain) with its context. Its antigen is unidentified. Control samples were healthy donors' buffy coats. The survey-level immunoSEQ assay was used. Clones were sequenced by immunoSEQ multiplex PCR, and TCRdb holds only the in-frame ones, with some missing. The sample lists some 32,000 clones, about 82% seen once, with around 4% in the top ten. The data belong to a study of STAT5B mutations in CD4+ large granular lymphocyte leukemia. The wider study: The CDR3 'QG' motif was associated with a particular HLA allele among healthy donors.

Study-wide findings and caveats: No patients shared main leukemic clonotypes, though around 27% appeared at low frequency elsewhere.

CDR1 is SEHNR, CDR2 FQNEAQ, per germline (reference sequence). Trimming cost V 1 base and J 6 bases, with 16 bases left between them. This CDR3 comprises 15 residues. This sequence joins TRBV7-9 and TRBJ2-7; TRBD1 might be the D (6 bases). Sequencing input: CD4+ T cells from blood buffy coats. The clonotype comes from a human donor in good health. CDR3 sequence reads: CASSLEAGATREQYF. DNA for the CDR3: TGTGCCAGCAGCTTAGAAGCAGGGGCCACCCGCGAGCAGTACTTC.